This T cell receptor (beta chain) was captured by sequencing in a study of blood T cell repertoires in COVID-19 (dated by TCRdb to between 2020 and 2021). Broadly, across the study: Samples covering the acute and convalescent phases of COVID-19 were provided by collaborators in the United States, Italy and Spain. The prospective study material was composed of cDNA or gDNA derived from T cells, B-cell-depleted T cells, or PBMCs. Deeply sampled blood TCRbeta repertoires from subjects exposed to, actively infected with, or recovered from COVID-19 were included in the dataset. The repertoires were released in a freely available public database meant as a resource for research on the immune response to SARS-CoV-2. The samples were drawn from the first 160 participants of the ongoing ImmuneRACE study and from 1,254 subjects provided by 6 global collaborators. Sample metadata almost always included a de-identified subject ID, COVID-19 status, age in years and sex. Where HLA class I and class II types were available, the types were taken from metadata supplied by the sample provider, not from assay-based typing.

As regards this clone: This clone's antigen is unknown. Base qualities were left out, and no much larger clone turns up one base away.

TCRbeta CDR3 regions were amplified from genomic DNA using the immunoSEQ Assay, a bias-controlled multiplex PCR. As for how the authors treated the data: The number of nucleated cells in each sample was estimated by amplification of reference gene primers within the assay. To quantify the absolute abundance of each unique TCRbeta CDR3 rearrangement, sequence reads were collapsed and filtered. Productive Simpson clonality was computed per sample as the square root of Simpson's diversity index over productive rearrangements. TCRdb holds this immuneACCESS table with in-frame rearrangements only. Some clones are missing; in checked studies, unresolved V genes explain under half, and the rest has no known cause. That table is the source of V, J and clone size, and D and trimming were worked out from the DNA. The sample table lists 84,000 or so clones, more than 80% of them with a count of one. Around 15% of the sample rests with the top ten.

V was cut back by 4 bases and J by 0 bases, leaving a gap of 11 bases between them. Its CDR3 holds 15 amino acids, cysteine through phenylalanine. The DNA shown is the 45-base CDR3, in frame from base 1. CDR1 and CDR2, per the germline V gene, are SGHDT and YYEEEE. What the authors observed across the whole study: How much clinical and demographic metadata was included differed by source and by participant, and the metadata was provided uncurated.

The collaborating institutions used their own protocols to collect whole blood in K2EDTA tubes. Collaborator samples were shipped for TCRbeta analysis as frozen whole blood, isolated PBMCs, or DNA extracted from either sample type. The receptor chain draws on TRBV5-6 and TRBJ1-3, with the D gene uncertain. Sequenced material: peripheral blood. The clonotype comes from a woman older than 75 with acute or convalescent COVID-19. The nucleotide sequence reads as follows: TGTGCCAGCAGCCCCCAGCGTGTCTCTGGAAACACCATATATTTT. This codes for CASSPQRVSGNTIYF.